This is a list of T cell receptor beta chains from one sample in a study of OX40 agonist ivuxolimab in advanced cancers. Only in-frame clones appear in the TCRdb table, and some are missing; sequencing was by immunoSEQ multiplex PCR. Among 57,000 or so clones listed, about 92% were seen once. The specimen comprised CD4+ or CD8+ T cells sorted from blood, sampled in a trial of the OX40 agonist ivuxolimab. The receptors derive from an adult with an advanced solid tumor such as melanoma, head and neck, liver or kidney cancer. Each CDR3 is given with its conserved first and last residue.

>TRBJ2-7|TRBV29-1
CSVVGQGREQYF
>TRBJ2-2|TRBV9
CASSVALPQIFNTGELFF
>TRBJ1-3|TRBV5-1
CASSLGAGLNSGNTIYF
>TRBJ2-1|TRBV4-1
CASSQAFLAGRNEQFF
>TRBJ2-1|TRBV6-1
CASSARIGEQFF
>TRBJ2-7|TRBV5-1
CASSPRSGDEQYF
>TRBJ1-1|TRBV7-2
CASSKPWGAEAFF
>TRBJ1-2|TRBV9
CASSGGQRLNYGYTF
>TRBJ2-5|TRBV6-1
CASPAGDQETQYF
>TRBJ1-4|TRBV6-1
CASSVIATNEKLFF
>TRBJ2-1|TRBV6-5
CASTRGLYNEQFF
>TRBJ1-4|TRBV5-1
CASSGTGPTGGEKLFF
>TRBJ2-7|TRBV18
CASSPPVGQNEQYF
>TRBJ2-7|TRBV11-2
CASSLLGTELYEQYF
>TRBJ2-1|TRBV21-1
CASSSLDREKFNEQFF
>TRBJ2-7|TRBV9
CASSVGADSYEQYF
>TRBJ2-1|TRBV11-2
CASSRQRSYNEQFF
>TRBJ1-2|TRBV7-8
CASSSGGRIANYGYTF
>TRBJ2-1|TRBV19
CASQRRGGPYNEQFF
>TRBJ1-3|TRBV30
CAWSSTGPVDTIYF
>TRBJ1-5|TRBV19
CASSHTGGNQPQHF
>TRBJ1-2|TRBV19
CASSTGDQTSSGYTF
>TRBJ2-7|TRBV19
CASSRGDEQYF
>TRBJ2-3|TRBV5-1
CASSLGASGSVADTQYF
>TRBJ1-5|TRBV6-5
CASSRGTISNQPQHF
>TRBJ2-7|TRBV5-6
CASSLVGQGDHEQYF
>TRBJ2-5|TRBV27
CASRDSWYQETQYF
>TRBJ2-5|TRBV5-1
CASSLGDRVSETQYF
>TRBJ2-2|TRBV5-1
CASSTLVRVGELFF
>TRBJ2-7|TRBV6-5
CASSFTGQGSYEQYF
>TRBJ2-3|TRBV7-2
CASSFRSSGTDTQYF
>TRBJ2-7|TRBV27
CASSGVVGQPYF
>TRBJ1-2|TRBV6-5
CASSYFAGTYGYTF
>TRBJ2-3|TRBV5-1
CASSDSSGGVTPQYF
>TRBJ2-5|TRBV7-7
CASSSLRSGGIQETQYF
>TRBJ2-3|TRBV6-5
CASRDSVVGDTQYF
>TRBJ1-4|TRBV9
CASSAQEGANEKLFF
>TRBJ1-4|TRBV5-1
CASSRTGSSEKLFF
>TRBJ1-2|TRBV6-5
CASRTGNLGGYTF
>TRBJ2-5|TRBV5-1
CASSLEQETQYF
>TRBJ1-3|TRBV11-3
CASSFGQGSGNTIYF
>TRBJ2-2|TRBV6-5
CASRQTTARTGELFF